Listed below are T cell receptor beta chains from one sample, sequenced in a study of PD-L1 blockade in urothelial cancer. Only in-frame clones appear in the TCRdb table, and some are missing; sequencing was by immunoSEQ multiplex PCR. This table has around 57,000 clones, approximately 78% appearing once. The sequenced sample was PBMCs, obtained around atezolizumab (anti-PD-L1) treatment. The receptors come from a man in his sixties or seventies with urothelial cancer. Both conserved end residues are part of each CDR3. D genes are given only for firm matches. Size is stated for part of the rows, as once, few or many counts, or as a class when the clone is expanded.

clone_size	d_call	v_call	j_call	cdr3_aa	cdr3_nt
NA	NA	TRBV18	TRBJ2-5	CASSPYDGEQYF	TGTGCCAGCTCACCATATGATGGAGAGCAGTACTTC
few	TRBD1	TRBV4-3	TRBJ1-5	CASSLTGVNQPQHF	TGCGCCAGCAGCCTAACAGGGGTCAATCAGCCCCAGCATTTT
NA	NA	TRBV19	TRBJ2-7	CASSSNGFPYEQYF	TGTGCCAGTAGTTCGAACGGGTTTCCCTACGAGCAGTACTTC
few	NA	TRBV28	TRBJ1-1	CASRGRVSEAFF	TGTGCCAGCAGGGGGAGGGTGAGTGAAGCTTTCTTT
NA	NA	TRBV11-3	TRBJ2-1	CASSLDIGGTYNEQFF	TGTGCCAGCAGCTTAGATATTGGGGGCACCTACAATGAGCAGTTCTTC
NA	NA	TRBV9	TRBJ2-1	CASSVAGIVYNEQFF	TGTGCCAGCAGCGTAGCGGGGATTGTATACAATGAGCAGTTCTTC
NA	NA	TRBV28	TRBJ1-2	CASSLTGPSTFLNYGYTF	TGTGCCAGCAGTCTTACAGGTCCCTCCACGTTCCTTAACTATGGCTACACCTTC
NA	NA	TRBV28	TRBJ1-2	CASRIPTGLVGYTF	TGTGCCAGCAGGATACCTACAGGGTTGGTTGGCTACACCTTC
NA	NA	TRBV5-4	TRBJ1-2	CASSYSPTMEGYTF	TGTGCCAGCAGCTACTCCCCCACAATGGAGGGCTACACCTTC
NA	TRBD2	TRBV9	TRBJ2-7	CASSVLAGGDEQYF	TGTGCCAGCAGCGTTCTAGCGGGAGGCGACGAGCAGTACTTC
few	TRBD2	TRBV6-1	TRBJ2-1	CASSEARRVVAGNNEQFF	TGTGCCAGCAGTGAAGCGAGGCGGGTGGTAGCGGGAAACAATGAGCAGTTCTTC
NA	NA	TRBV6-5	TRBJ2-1	CASRSFSGEQFF	TGTGCCAGCAGATCTTTTAGCGGTGAGCAGTTCTTC
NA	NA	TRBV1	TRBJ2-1	CTSSQETASYNEQFF	TGCACCAGCAGCCAAGAAACCGCTAGTTACAATGAGCAGTTCTTC
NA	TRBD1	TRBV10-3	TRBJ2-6	CAISELPGQLYGANVLTF	TGTGCCATCAGTGAGTTACCGGGACAGCTGTATGGGGCCAACGTCCTGACTTTC
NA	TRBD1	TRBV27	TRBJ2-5	CASCGGTGGDMKTQYF	TGTGCCAGCTGCGGAGGGACAGGGGGCGACATGAAGACCCAGTACTTC
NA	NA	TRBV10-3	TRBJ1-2	CAISESGLDRNYGYTF	TGTGCCATCAGTGAGTCTGGGCTTGACAGGAACTATGGCTACACCTTC
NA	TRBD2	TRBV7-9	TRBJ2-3	CASILTSGRSDTQYF	TGTGCCAGCATTCTGACTAGCGGGAGATCGGATACGCAGTATTTT
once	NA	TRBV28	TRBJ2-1	CASSPGEAGNNNEQFF	TGTGCCAGCAGCCCGGGGGAAGCGGGTAATAACAATGAGCAGTTCTTC
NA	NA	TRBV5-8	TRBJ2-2	CASSLAQNTGELFF	TGTGCCAGCAGCTTGGCCCAGAACACCGGGGAGCTGTTTTTT
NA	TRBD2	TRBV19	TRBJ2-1	CASSVGLADYNEQFF	TGTGCCAGTAGTGTCGGACTAGCGGACTACAATGAGCAGTTCTTC
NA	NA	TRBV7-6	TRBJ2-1	CASSIREISNEQFF	TGTGCCAGCAGCATCCGGGAGATCTCCAATGAGCAGTTCTTC
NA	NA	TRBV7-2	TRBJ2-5	CASSLILQETQYF	TGTGCCAGCAGCCTAATCCTCCAAGAGACCCAGTACTTC
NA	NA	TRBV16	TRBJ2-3	CASSQSQTDTQYF	TGTGCCAGCAGCCAATCTCAGACAGATACGCAGTATTTT
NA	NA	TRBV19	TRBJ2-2	CASKAGSKIRAGELFF	TGTGCCAGTAAGGCGGGGTCCAAAATTCGTGCCGGGGAGCTGTTTTTT
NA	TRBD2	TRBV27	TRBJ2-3	CASSLGLDTDTQYF	TGTGCCAGCAGTTTAGGACTAGACACAGATACGCAGTATTTT
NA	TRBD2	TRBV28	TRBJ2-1	CASSRRESSYNEQFF	TGTGCCAGCAGCCGGCGGGAGAGCTCCTACAATGAGCAGTTCTTC
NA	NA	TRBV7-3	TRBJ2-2	CASSLTSGANTGELFF	TGTGCCAGCAGCTTAACTAGCGGAGCGAACACCGGGGAGCTGTTTTTT
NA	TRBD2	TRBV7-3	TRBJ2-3	CASSLRSSGRAGDTQYF	TGTGCCAGCAGCTTAAGAAGCAGCGGGAGGGCCGGGGATACGCAGTATTTT
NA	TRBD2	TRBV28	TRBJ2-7	CASSPGGYNEQYF	TGTGCCAGCAGTCCCGGGGGGTACAACGAGCAGTACTTC
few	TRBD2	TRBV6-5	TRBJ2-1	CASSRSGTRINEQFF	TGTGCCAGCAGTCGTAGCGGGACGAGGATCAATGAGCAGTTCTTC
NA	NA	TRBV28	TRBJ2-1	CASSLGGAEQFF	TGTGCCAGCAGTTTAGGGGGGGCCGAGCAGTTCTTC
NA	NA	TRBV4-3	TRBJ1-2	CASSQDRGGRYGYTF	TGCGCCAGCAGCCAAGATCGGGGGGGGAGGTATGGCTACACCTTC
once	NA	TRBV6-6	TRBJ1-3	CASRRPGSELNTIYF	TGTGCCAGCAGAAGACCGGGGAGCGAATTAAACACCATATATTTT
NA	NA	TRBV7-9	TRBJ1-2	CASSLDTGLSGYTF	TGTGCCAGCAGCTTAGATACAGGGCTCAGCGGCTACACCTTC
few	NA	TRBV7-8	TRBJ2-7	CASRLGTAETEQYF	TGTGCCAGCAGGCTAGGTACGGCAGAGACCGAGCAGTACTTC
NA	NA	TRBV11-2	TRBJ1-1	CASSWNRDTEAFF	TGTGCCAGCAGCTGGAACAGGGATACTGAAGCTTTCTTT
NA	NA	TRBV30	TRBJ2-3	CAWGTLPGDTQYF	TGTGCCTGGGGGACACTTCCTGGTGATACGCAGTATTTT
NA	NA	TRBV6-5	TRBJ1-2	CASSQGNYGYTF	TGTGCCAGCAGTCAGGGAAACTATGGCTACACCTTC
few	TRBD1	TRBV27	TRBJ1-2	CASRTGTGREGYTF	TGTGCCAGCAGAACCGGGACAGGGAGAGAGGGCTACACCTTC
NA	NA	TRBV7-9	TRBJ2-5	CASSLGLQETQYF	TGTGCCAGCAGCTTAGGGCTTCAAGAGACCCAGTACTTC
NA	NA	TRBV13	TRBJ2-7	CASSLRLDSSYEQYF	TGTGCCAGCAGCCTCCGACTAGACAGCTCCTACGAGCAGTACTTC
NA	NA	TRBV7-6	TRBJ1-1	CASSLDLGGEAFF	TGTGCCAGCAGCTTAGACCTCGGGGGTGAGGCTTTCTTT
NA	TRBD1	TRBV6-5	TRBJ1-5	CASSSGQAHQPQHF	TGTGCCAGCAGTTCCGGACAGGCCCATCAGCCCCAGCATTTT
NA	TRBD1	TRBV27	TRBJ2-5	CASSLITGGIETQYF	TGTGCCAGCAGTTTAATTACAGGGGGCATCGAGACCCAGTACTTC
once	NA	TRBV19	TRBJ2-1	CASSLNWNEQFF	TGTGCCAGTAGTTTAAACTGGAATGAGCAGTTCTTC
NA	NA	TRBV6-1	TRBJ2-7	CASSRQGLPYEQYF	TGTGCCAGCAGTCGGCAGGGGCTACCCTACGAGCAGTACTTC
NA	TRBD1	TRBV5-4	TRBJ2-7	CASSEGQFYEQYF	TGTGCCAGCAGCGAGGGACAGTTCTACGAGCAGTACTTC
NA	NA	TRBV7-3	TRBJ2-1	CASSLLQEAQFF	TGTGCCAGCAGCCTCCTTCAGGAGGCGCAGTTCTTC
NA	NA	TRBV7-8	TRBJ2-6	CASSSERSGANVLTF	TGTGCCAGCAGCTCTGAGCGATCTGGGGCCAACGTCCTGACTTTC
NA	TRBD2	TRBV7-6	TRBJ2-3	CASSFGSLAVTTSTDTQYF	TGTGCCAGCAGCTTCGGGTCGCTAGCGGTTACGACTAGCACAGATACGCAGTATTTT
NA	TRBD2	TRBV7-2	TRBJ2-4	CASSLYLAGPTSGSYIQYF	TGTGCCAGCAGCTTATATCTGGCAGGGCCGACTAGCGGGAGCTACATTCAGTACTTC
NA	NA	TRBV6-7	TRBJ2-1	CASNRAPGEIRGNEQFF	TGTGCCAGTAACCGTGCCCCGGGGGAGATACGGGGCAATGAGCAGTTCTTC
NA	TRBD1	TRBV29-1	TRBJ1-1	CSIQGMYVNTEAFF	TGCAGCATACAGGGGATGTACGTGAACACTGAAGCTTTCTTT
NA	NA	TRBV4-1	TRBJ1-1	CASSQGGGYDTEAFF	TGCGCCAGCAGCCAAGGGGGGGGGTACGACACTGAAGCTTTCTTT
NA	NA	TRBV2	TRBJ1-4	CASKDSPEEKLFF	TGTGCCAGCAAAGACAGTCCCGAAGAAAAACTGTTTTTT